This T cell receptor beta chain was found in a study of blood T cell repertoires in COVID-19. Study overall: Spain, Italy and the United States supplied samples that represented acute and convalescent COVID-19. The analysed material was cDNA or gDNA that came from T cells, B-cell-depleted T cells, or PBMCs.

This CDR3 comprises 14 residues. The germline V gene encodes CDR1 SGHRS and CDR2 YFSETQ. Trimming at V came to 4 bases and at J to 5 bases, leaving 6 bases not matched to a gene. Per the original methods: Scientists estimated how many nucleated cells there were by amplifying reference gene primers. Repertoires were generated with immunoSEQ multiplex PCR, while TCRdb's copy carries only in-frame clones and drops some. The V and J calls and clone size come from that table; D and trimming were worked out from the DNA. The table shows 110,000 to 150,000 clones, with about 81% occurring only once. The table lists this clone with a few counts.

The source is an elderly woman with acute or convalescent COVID-19. The rearrangement uses TRBV5-1 and TRBJ1-1; 9 nucleotides match TRBD1. Sequenced input: peripheral blood. The CDR3, as DNA: TGCGCCAGCAGCCCTGACAGGGGGGGAACTGAAGCTTTCTTT. Protein: CASSPDRGGTEAFF.